The next 11 T cell receptor beta chains were all read from a single sample in a study of cytomegalovirus exposure and HLA in healthy donors. Primers included in the PCR were 60 Vbeta and 13 Jbeta primers. TCRdb keeps only in-frame clones here, not all; method: immunoSEQ multiplex PCR. The sample lists over 150,000 clones; more than 70% were seen once. The sample was PBMCs. These receptor sequences come from a man between 60 and 70 years old in good health and CMV-seronegative.

This chain connects TRBV4-1 to TRBJ2-3, with TRBD2 identical over 10 bases. The V gene end was trimmed by 0 bases and the J gene end by 2 bases; junction bases not matched to a gene: 8. CDR1 is MGHRA, CDR2 YSYEKL, per germline. The CDR3 length is 18 residues. The CDR3 reads CASSQDPFTSGDTDTQYF. DNA of the CDR3: TGCGCCAGCAGCCAAGACCCTTTTACTAGCGGGGACACAGATACGCAGTATTTT.

This chain joins TRBV29-1 and TRBJ2-5; TRBD2 matches at 12 bases. CDR1 and CDR2 from the germline V gene are SQVTM and ANQGSEA. The V segment lost 5 bases and the J segment 7 bases; nucleotides outside the gene matches: 5. This CDR3 is built from 13 residues. The CDR3: CSVNAGLAGTQYF. DNA for the CDR3: TGCAGCGTTAACGCGGGACTAGCGGGGACCCAGTACTTC. The full variable domain, completed using reference TRBV29-1 and TRBJ2-5, is SAVISQKPSRDICQRGTSLTIQCQVDSQVTMMFWYRQQPGQSLTLIATANQGSEATYESGFVIDKFPISRPNLTFSTLTVSNMSPEDSSIYLCSVNAGLAGTQYFGPGTRLLVL.

The chain couples TRBV28 to TRBJ2-7; 7 nucleotides align to TRBD1. The CDR3 contains 12 residues. The germline V gene has CDR1 MDHEN and CDR2 SYDVKM. The V gene end was trimmed by 7 bases and the J gene end by 2 bases; junction bases not matched to a gene: 2. The CDR3 coding sequence is TGTGCCAGCATCGGGACAGCCTACGAGCAGTACTTC. Amino acid sequence: CASIGTAYEQYF.

The chain links TRBV19 to TRBJ2-2, with 9 bases identical to TRBD2. Germline V lookup: CDR1 LNHDA, CDR2 SQIVND (reference sequence). Trimming took 5 bases from V and 5 from J; bases not matched to a gene: 6. The CDR3 extends over 15 amino acids. As DNA, the CDR3 is TGTGCCAGTAGTTTGCGGGAGGGGGGAACCGGGGAGCTGTTTTTT. Its translation is CASSLREGGTGELFF.

The chain links TRBV28 to TRBJ1-1; no reliable D call. The CDR3 is 12 amino acids. Germline V gene data show CDR1 as MDHEN and CDR2 as SYDVKM. Trimming took 7 bases from V and 8 from J, leaving 14 bases between them. The CDR3 nucleotides read TGTGCCAGCAACCACCCGAGGGCCGAAGCTTTCTTT. Its protein is CASNHPRAEAFF.

This clone was seen just once. This chain joins TRBV19 and TRBJ1-2; perhaps TRBD1 as D (6 bases). V lost 10 bases and J 0 bases, leaving 12 bases between the germline ends. In germline, CDR1 is LNHDA, CDR2 SQIVND (reference sequence). The CDR3 contains 13 residues. For the CDR3, the DNA is TGTGCCACCGGACAGCACTCTAACTATGGCTACACCTTC. Translating it yields CATGQHSNYGYTF.

The chain joins TRBV6-4 to TRBJ1-2; the D gene is possibly TRBD1 (6 bases). CDR3 length equals 11 residues. CDR1 is MRHNA and CDR2 is SNTAGT in the germline V gene. Trimming took 8 bases from V and 8 from J, leaving 12 bases between them. This CDR3 reads CASGGWSGYTF. Here the CDR3 DNA reads TGTGCCAGCGGGGGCTGGTCGGGCTACACCTTC.

The J gene is TRBJ1-5, the V gene TRBV5-5; D unresolved. The germline CDR1 and CDR2 sequences are SGHKS and YYEKEE (reference sequence). The CDR3 is 14 amino acids. The germline V and J ends were trimmed by 5 bases and 5 bases, with 14 bases remaining between them. The CDR3, as DNA: TGTGCCAGCAGGATACCACAGCCGTATCAGCCCCAGCATTTT. Translated, it gives CASRIPQPYQPQHF.

This clone was seen a handful of times. DNA of the CDR3: TGTGCCAGCAGCTTGGCGGACAGGGTGTCCTACGAGCAGTACTTC. This codes for CASSLADRVSYEQYF. The genes are TRBV5-6 and TRBJ2-7; TRBD1 agrees at 8 bases. The CDR3 length is 15 residues. V dropped 0 bases and J dropped 1; count of bases not matched to a gene: 3. Germline lookup yields CDR1 SGHDT and CDR2 YYEEEE.

The V gene is TRBV9, the J gene TRBJ2-2; D gene ambiguous. V dropped 0 bases and J dropped 1 base, with 4 bases sitting between them. Germline V gives CDR1 SGDLS, CDR2 YYNGEE. The CDR3 has 14 amino acids. The CDR3, as DNA: TGTGCCAGCAGCGTAGTCCAGAACACCGGGGAGCTGTTTTTT. Protein: CASSVVQNTGELFF.

The gene calls are TRBV5-4 and TRBJ2-7, with a tentative D call TRBD1 (6 bases). V shed 2 bases and J shed 4 bases, with 13 bases lying between them. The CDR3 contains 14 residues. In germline, CDR1 is SGHNT, CDR2 YYREEE (reference sequence). The CDR3 is CASSFTGITYEQYF. The CDR3 nucleotides are TGTGCCAGCAGCTTTACAGGGATCACTTACGAGCAGTACTTC.